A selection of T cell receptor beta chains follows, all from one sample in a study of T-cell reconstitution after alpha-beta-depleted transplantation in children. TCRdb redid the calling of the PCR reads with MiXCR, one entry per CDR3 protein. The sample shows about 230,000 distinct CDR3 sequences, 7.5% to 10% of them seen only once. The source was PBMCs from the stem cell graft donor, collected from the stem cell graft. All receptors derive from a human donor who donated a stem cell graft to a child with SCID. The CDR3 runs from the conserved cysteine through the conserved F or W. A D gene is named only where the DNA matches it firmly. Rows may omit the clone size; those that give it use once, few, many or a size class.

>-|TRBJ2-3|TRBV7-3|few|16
CASSPPYGSSTDTQYF
TGTGCCAGCAGCCCCCCGTATGGATCTAGCACAGATACGCAGTATTTT
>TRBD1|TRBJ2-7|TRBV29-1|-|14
CSVRGTGVSYEQYF
TGCAGCGTGCGGGGGACAGGGGTTTCCTACGAGCAGTACTTC
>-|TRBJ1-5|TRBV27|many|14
CASSPRVFDQPQHF
TGTGCCAGCAGCCCCAGGGTTTTTGATCAGCCCCAGCATTTT
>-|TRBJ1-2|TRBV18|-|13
CASSPRDDHGYTF
TGTGCCAGCTCACCACGGGACGATCATGGCTACACCTTC
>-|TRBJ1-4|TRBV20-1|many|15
CSARAQGGGREKLFF
TGCAGTGCTAGGGCCCAGGGAGGGGGTAGGGAAAAACTGTTTTTT
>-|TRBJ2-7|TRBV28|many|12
CASSLMSYEQYF
TGTGCCAGCAGTTTAATGTCCTACGAGCAGTACTTC
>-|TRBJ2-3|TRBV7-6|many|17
CASSLTARHLTDITQYF
TGTGCCAGCAGCTTAACGGCCAGGCACCTCACGGATATTACGCAGTATTTT
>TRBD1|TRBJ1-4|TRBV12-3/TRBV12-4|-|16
CASSPTLGQDIVKLFF
TGTGCCAGCAGTCCCACCCTGGGACAGGATATCGTAAAACTGTTTTTT
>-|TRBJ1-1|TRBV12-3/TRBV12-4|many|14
CASSHLRRNTEAFF
TGTGCCAGCAGTCACCTTCGGCGGAACACTGAAGCTTTCTTT
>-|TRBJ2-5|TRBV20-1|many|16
CSASASTLRAWETQYF
TGCAGTGCTAGCGCTTCAACTCTAAGGGCGTGGGAGACCCAGTACTTC
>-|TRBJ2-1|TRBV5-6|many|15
CASSLAGGRYNEQFF
TGTGCCAGCAGCTTGGCAGGGGGGCGGTACAATGAGCAGTTCTTC
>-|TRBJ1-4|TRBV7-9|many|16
CASSPREGRANEKLFF
TGTGCCAGCAGCCCTCGTGAGGGACGGGCTAATGAAAAACTGTTTTTT
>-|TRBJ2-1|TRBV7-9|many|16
CASSIRQGGGHNEQFF
TGTGCCAGCAGCATTAGACAGGGAGGGGGTCACAATGAGCAGTTCTTC
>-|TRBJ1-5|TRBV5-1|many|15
CASSLGSGFGQPQHF
TGCGCCAGCAGCTTGGGGTCGGGGTTCGGTCAGCCCCAGCATTTT
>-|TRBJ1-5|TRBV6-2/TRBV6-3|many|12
CASSYRDQPQHF
TGTGCCAGCAGTTACAGGGATCAGCCCCAGCATTTT
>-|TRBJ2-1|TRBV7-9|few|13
CASSPVVANEQFF
TGTGCCAGCAGCCCAGTCGTGGCAAACGAGCAGTTCTTC
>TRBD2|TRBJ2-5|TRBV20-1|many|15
CSARRPGTTQETQYF
TGCAGTGCCAGACGCCCCGGGACTACACAAGAGACCCAGTACTTC
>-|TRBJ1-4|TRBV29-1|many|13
CSVTGGADEKLFF
TGCAGCGTTACCGGGGGGGCAGATGAAAAACTGTTTTTT
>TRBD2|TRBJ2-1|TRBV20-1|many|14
CSARRGDFYNEQFF
TGCAGTGCTAGGCGGGGGGACTTCTACAATGAGCAGTTCTTC
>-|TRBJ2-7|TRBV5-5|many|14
CASSLDREGNEQYF
TGTGCCAGCAGCTTGGACAGGGAGGGCAACGAGCAGTACTTC
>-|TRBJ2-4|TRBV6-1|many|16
CASSFPLLGRGNIQYF
TGTGCCAGCAGCTTCCCACTTCTCGGCCGGGGAAACATTCAGTACTTC
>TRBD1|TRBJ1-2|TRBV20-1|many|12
CSGQSTGGGYTF
TGCAGTGGACAGTCGACAGGGGGTGGCTACACCTTC
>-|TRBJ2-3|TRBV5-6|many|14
CASSASPRPDTQYF
TGTGCCAGCAGCGCCTCTCCTCGTCCAGATACGCAGTATTTT
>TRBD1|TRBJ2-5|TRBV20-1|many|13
CSATDRGRETQYF
TGCAGTGCAACAGACAGGGGACGGGAGACCCAGTACTTC
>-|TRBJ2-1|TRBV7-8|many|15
CASSLAEGSYNEQFF
TGTGCCAGCAGCTTAGCGGAAGGGTCCTACAATGAGCAGTTCTTC
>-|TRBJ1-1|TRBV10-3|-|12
CAISERGTEAFF
TGTGCCATCAGTGAGAGGGGGACTGAAGCTTTCTTT
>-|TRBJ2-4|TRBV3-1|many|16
CASSQSGSLGSGIQYF
TGTGCCAGCAGCCAATCTGGGTCCCTAGGATCGGGCATTCAGTACTTC
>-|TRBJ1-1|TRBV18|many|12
CASSPSTREAFF
TGTGCCAGCTCACCCTCGACCCGTGAAGCTTTCTTT
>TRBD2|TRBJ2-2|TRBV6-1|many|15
CASSELAGHTGELFF
TGTGCCAGCAGTGAACTAGCGGGGCACACCGGGGAGCTGTTTTTT
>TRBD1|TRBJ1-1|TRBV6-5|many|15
CASSYGGRGILGAFF
TGTGCCAGCAGTTACGGTGGCAGGGGGATCTTAGGAGCTTTCTTT
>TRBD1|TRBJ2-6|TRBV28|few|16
CASSLNRGVGANVLTF
TGTGCCAGCAGTTTGAACAGGGGGGTAGGGGCCAACGTCCTGACTTTC
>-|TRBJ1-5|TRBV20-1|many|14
CSAALGLSNQPQHF
TGCAGTGCTGCCCTGGGACTTAGCAATCAGCCCCAGCATTTT
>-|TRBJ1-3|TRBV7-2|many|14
CASSLGWSGNTIYF
TGTGCCAGCAGCTTAGGATGGAGTGGAAACACCATATATTTT
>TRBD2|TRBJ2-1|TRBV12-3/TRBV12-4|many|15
CASSHQRGPNNEQFF
TGTGCCAGCAGTCATCAGCGGGGGCCCAACAATGAGCAGTTCTTC
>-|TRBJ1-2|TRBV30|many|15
CAWSTPGSGSAGYTF
TGTGCCTGGAGTACCCCAGGCTCAGGATCGGCTGGCTACACCTTC
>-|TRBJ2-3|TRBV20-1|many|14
CSASEGPSTDTQYF
TGCAGTGCTAGTGAGGGCCCCAGCACAGATACGCAGTATTTT
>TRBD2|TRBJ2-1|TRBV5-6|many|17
CASSFPLSGGLNNEQFF
TGTGCCAGCAGCTTCCCACTTAGCGGGGGGCTGAACAATGAGCAGTTCTTC
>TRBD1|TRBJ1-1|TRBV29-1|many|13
CSVAPGQGYEAFF
TGCAGCGTTGCCCCGGGACAGGGGTATGAAGCTTTCTTT
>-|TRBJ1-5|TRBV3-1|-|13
CASSLGWNQPQHF
TGTGCCAGCAGCCTCGGATGGAATCAGCCCCAGCATTTT
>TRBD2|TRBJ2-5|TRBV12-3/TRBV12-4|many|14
CASSNRAAGETQYF
TGTGCCAGCAGTAATCGGGCAGCGGGGGAGACCCAGTACTTC
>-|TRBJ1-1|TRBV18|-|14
CASSRITEGTEAFF
TGTGCCAGCTCGCGTATAACAGAGGGAACTGAAGCTTTCTTT
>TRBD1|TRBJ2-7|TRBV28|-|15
CASRPNRGKGYEQYF
TGTGCCAGCAGGCCTAACAGGGGAAAAGGCTACGAGCAGTACTTC
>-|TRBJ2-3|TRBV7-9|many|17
CASSLGGQYGSTDTQYF
TGTGCCAGCAGCTTGGGGGGGCAGTATGGGTCCACAGATACGCAGTATTTT
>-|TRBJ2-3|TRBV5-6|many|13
CASSGGPGDTQYF
TGTGCCAGCAGCGGAGGGCCCGGAGATACGCAGTATTTT
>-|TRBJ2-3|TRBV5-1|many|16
CASSLLQAGSTDTQYF
TGCGCCAGCAGCTTGCTACAGGCGGGGAGCACAGATACGCAGTATTTT
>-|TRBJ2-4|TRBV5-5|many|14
CASSKGGGKNIQYF
TGTGCCAGCAGTAAGGGAGGGGGCAAAAACATTCAGTACTTC
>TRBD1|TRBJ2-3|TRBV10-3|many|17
CAISGAAGTEGADTQYF
TGTGCCATCAGTGGGGCCGCCGGGACAGAAGGCGCAGATACGCAGTATTTT
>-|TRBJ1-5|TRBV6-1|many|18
CASSASQAGTYSNQPQHF
TGTGCCAGCAGTGCTTCTCAGGCAGGGACCTATAGCAATCAGCCCCAGCATTTT
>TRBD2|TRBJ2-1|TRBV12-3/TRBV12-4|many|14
CASSPIPGGREQFF
TGTGCCAGCAGTCCTATCCCGGGGGGGCGGGAGCAGTTCTTC
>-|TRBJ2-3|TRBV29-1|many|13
CSVRGRGTDTQYF
TGCAGCGTCCGGGGAAGAGGCACAGATACGCAGTATTTT
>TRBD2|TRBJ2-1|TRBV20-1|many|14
CSARGEAGEDREFF
TGCAGTGCTAGAGGGGAGGCGGGGGAAGATCGCGAGTTCTTC
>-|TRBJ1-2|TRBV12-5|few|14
CASGLVSGEAGYTF
TGTGCTAGTGGTTTGGTCTCTGGGGAAGCGGGCTACACCTTC
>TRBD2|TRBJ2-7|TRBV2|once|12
CASKAGAYEQYF
TGTGCCAGCAAGGCGGGGGCCTACGAGCAGTACTTC
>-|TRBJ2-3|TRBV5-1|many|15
CASSLQGGTADTQYF
TGCGCCAGCAGCTTACAGGGAGGGACGGCGGATACGCAGTATTTT
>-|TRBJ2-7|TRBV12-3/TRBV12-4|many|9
CARGYEQYF
TGTGCCAGGGGCTACGAGCAGTACTTC